The 27 T cell receptor beta chains in this list originate from one sample, sequenced in a study of T cell responses to AZD1222 COVID-19 vaccine. This table comes from immunoSEQ multiplex PCR, and its TCRdb copy is limited to in-frame clones, with some not included. The sample has 130,000 or so clones; about 93% are singletons. Sample: peripheral blood, taken on day 0 of AZD1222 vaccination. All receptors come from an adult in good health.

The chain is built from TRBV7-2 and TRBJ1-1; D is possibly TRBD1 (5 bases). V shed 2 bases and J shed 2 bases, with 9 bases lying between them. This CDR3 contains 14 residues. From germline, CDR1 is SGHTA and CDR2 FQGNSA. CDR3 in DNA: TGTGCCAGCAGCTTATGGGGGAGCAACACTGAAGCTTTCTTT. Its protein product is CASSLWGSNTEAFF.

This clone appeared once. V gene TRBV7-9 combines with J gene TRBJ2-1, with a possible D match to TRBD1 (5 bases). Germline-derived CDR1 and CDR2 are SEHNR and FQNEAQ (reference sequence). The CDR3 length is 16 residues. Trimming took off 4 bases at V and 4 bases at J, with 17 bases between the two ends. The DNA of the CDR3 is TGTGCCAGCAGCTCCAGACAGCTTCCAACATACAATGAGCAGTTCTTC. This encodes CASSSRQLPTYNEQFF.

The chain links TRBV5-5 to TRBJ2-5, with D possibly matching TRBD2 (5 bases). Germline V lookup: CDR1 SGHKS, CDR2 YYEKEE (reference sequence). This CDR3 has 15 amino acids. V was clipped by 3 bases and J by 5 bases, with 17 bases between them. CDR3 in DNA: TGTGCCAGCAGCTCAATCGGGATTCGGCAGGAGACCCAGTACTTC. Its translation is CASSSIGIRQETQYF.

The rearrangement links TRBV7-2 to TRBJ2-5; D is undetermined. Germline values: CDR1 SGHTA, CDR2 FQGNSA. V gave up 5 bases and J gave up 5 bases, with 12 bases separating them. The CDR3 runs to 13 residues. CDR3 bases: TGTGCCAGCAGCCCTACCCTAGGGGAGACCCAGTACTTC. It specifies CASSPTLGETQYF. The whole variable domain, remainder taken from reference TRBV7-2 and TRBJ2-5, is GAGVSQSPSNKVTEKGKDVELRCDPISGHTALYWYRQSLGQGLEFLIYFQGNSAPDKSGLPSDRFSAERTGGSVSTLTIQRTQQEDSAVYLCASSPTLGETQYFGPGTRLLVL.

V and J are TRBV5-6 and TRBJ1-1; D unresolved. Germline V gene data show CDR1 as SGHDT and CDR2 as YYEEEE. CDR3 length equals 15 residues. V lost 3 bases and J 0 bases, leaving 12 bases between the germline ends. The CDR3 DNA reads TGTGCCAGCAGCTCGGTACAGCGTTTGAACACTGAAGCTTTCTTT. Amino acids: CASSSVQRLNTEAFF.

The CDR3 spells CASSPTGRSSGYTF. The CDR3 region has the DNA TGTGCCAGCAGCCCTACAGGGAGATCTTCTGGCTACACCTTC. The genes are TRBV27 and TRBJ1-2; D may be TRBD1 (6 bases). This CDR3 has 14 amino acids. Germline V CDR1 and CDR2: MNHEY, SMNVEV (reference sequence). Trimming left V 6 bases short and J 7 bases short, with 18 bases between.

CDR3 loop: CASSSGDRIVPDTQYF. DNA for the CDR3: TGTGCCAGCAGCTCCGGGGACAGGATAGTGCCAGATACGCAGTATTTT. The V call is TRBV7-9, the J call TRBJ2-3; 8 bases are a match to TRBD1. The CDR3 runs to 16 residues. J was trimmed by 4 bases and V by 4 bases; bases with no gene match: 10. Germline values: CDR1 SEHNR, CDR2 FQNEAQ (reference sequence). Filled out from reference TRBV7-9 and TRBJ2-3, the complete variable domain reads DTGVSQNPRHKITKRGQNVTFRCDPISEHNRLYWYRQTLGQGPEFLTYFQNEAQLEKSRLLSDRFSAERPKGSFSTLEIQRTEQGDSAMYLCASSSGDRIVPDTQYFGPGTRLTVL.

The chain combines TRBV27 with TRBJ2-6, with 10 bases that match TRBD1. V shed 0 bases and J 2 bases; nucleotides not matched to a gene: 1. Germline assignment: CDR1 MNHEY and CDR2 SMNVEV (reference sequence). The CDR3 totals 17 residues. CDR3 amino acids: CASSLSGTGAGANVLTF. The CDR3 DNA sequence: TGTGCCAGCAGTTTATCGGGGACAGGGGCTGGGGCCAACGTCCTGACTTTC. The entire variable domain, with the rest obtained from reference TRBV27 and TRBJ2-6, is as follows: EAQVTQNPRYLITVTGKKLTVTCSQNMNHEYMSWYRQDPGLGLRQIYYSMNVEVTDKGDVPEGYKVSRKEKRNFPLILESPSPNQTSLYFCASSLSGTGAGANVLTFGAGSRLTVL.

The rearrangement joins TRBV4-1 to TRBJ2-7; D remains unclear. The V gene lost 2 bases and the J gene lost 6 bases, with 23 bases spanning the gap. CDR1 and CDR2 (germline): MGHRA, YSYEKL. This CDR3 contains 17 residues. CDR3 nucleotide sequence: TGCGCCAGCAGCCAACTCGCTAGGAAGACAAGTCCCGCCGAGCAGTACTTC. It encodes CASSQLARKTSPAEQYF.

The V call is TRBV2, the J call TRBJ1-2, with D uncertain. This CDR3 contains 14 residues. From germline, CDR1 is SNHLY and CDR2 FYNNEI. The V and J ends lost 1 base and 3 bases respectively, with 9 bases between them. The CDR3 sequence is CASSEGAAYYGYTF. CDR3 nucleotides: TGTGCCAGCAGTGAAGGGGCGGCATACTATGGCTACACCTTC.

The V and J genes are TRBV5-4 and TRBJ2-7; 9 nucleotides align to TRBD1. The CDR3 spans 14 residues. V trimming: 5 bases; J trimming: 2 bases; junction bases outside the gene matches: 5. Germline CDR1 SGHNT, CDR2 YYREEE (reference sequence). The CDR3 region has the DNA TGTGCCAGCAGTTACCGGGACAGGGCCTACGAGCAGTACTTC. It encodes CASSYRDRAYEQYF.

The chain carries TRBV6-5 and TRBJ2-7, with no clear D. The germline V and J ends were trimmed by 5 bases and 5 bases, with 19 bases remaining between them. Germline CDR1 is MNHEY and CDR2 is SVGAGI. The CDR3 consists of 15 residues. Here the CDR3 DNA reads TGTGCCAGCAGTCGGCCCGGCAGAGACCCCAACGAGCAGTACTTC. The encoded protein is CASSRPGRDPNEQYF.

V gene TRBV2 combines with J gene TRBJ2-1, with D possibly called TRBD1 or TRBD2 (5 bases each). This CDR3 comprises 14 residues. V was cut by 4 bases and J by 4 bases, with 11 bases left in between. Germline loops: CDR1 SNHLY, CDR2 FYNNEI. The CDR3 bases are TGTGCCAGCAGTGTATCCAGGGAGTACAATGAGCAGTTCTTC. Translated, it gives CASSVSREYNEQFF.

The chain uses TRBV28 and TRBJ1-6, with 7 bases identical to TRBD1. With 1 base clipped from V and 7 bases from J, the junction kept 4 bases outside the gene matches. CDR1 and CDR2 (germline): MDHEN, SYDVKM. CDR3 length: 15 residues. In DNA, the CDR3 is TGTGCCAGCAGTTTATCGCCAGGGGGGAATTCACCCCTCCACTTT. This codes for CASSLSPGGNSPLHF.

This clone was counted a single time. The rearrangement joins TRBV9 to TRBJ1-1; D is perhaps TRBD1 (5 bases). Germline V gene lookup returns CDR1 SGDLS and CDR2 YYNGEE. The V end lost 3 bases, the J end lost 7 bases, and 10 bases lay between the germline ends. CDR3 length: 12 residues. In nucleotides, the CDR3 is TGTGCCAGCAGCGCCGTGGGGGTTGAAGCTTTCTTT. It encodes CASSAVGVEAFF.

This chain links TRBV28 with TRBJ1-1; 8 bases fit TRBD1. Germline CDR1 is MDHEN and CDR2 is SYDVKM. V shed 4 bases, J shed 1 base, and the junction held 2 bases outside the gene matches. CDR3 length equals 14 residues. CDR3 bases: TGTGCCAGCAGTTCAGGGACAGGGAACACTGAAGCTTTCTTT. Translating gives CASSSGTGNTEAFF.

The chain carries TRBV30 and TRBJ1-3; D is unresolved. CDR3 size: 13 residues. CDR1 and CDR2 (germline): GTSNPN, SVGIG (reference sequence). With 2 bases removed from V and 7 bases from J, the gap between germline ends came to 12 bases. The CDR3 is CAWSWRKENTIYF. The CDR3 bases are TGTGCCTGGAGTTGGAGGAAGGAGAACACCATATATTTT.

This sequence joins TRBV29-1 and TRBJ1-3; no reliable D call. The CDR3 extends over 14 amino acids. In germline, CDR1 is SQVTM, CDR2 ANQGSEA. The ends were cut back, 4 bases at V and 5 bases at J, with 15 bases in the middle. The CDR3 reads CSVVGSGVRNTIYF. CDR3 coding DNA: TGCAGCGTTGTGGGGTCTGGGGTGAGAAACACCATATATTTT. The full variable domain, with the rest looked up from reference TRBV29-1 and TRBJ1-3, is SAVISQKPSRDICQRGTSLTIQCQVDSQVTMMFWYRQQPGQSLTLIATANQGSEATYESGFVIDKFPISRPNLTFSTLTVSNMSPEDSSIYLCSVVGSGVRNTIYFGEGSWLTVV.

This clone was detected once. The chain employs TRBV7-9 and TRBJ2-1; D not resolved. CDR3 length equals 8 residues. Between the trimmed V and J ends, which lost 11 bases and 10 bases, there was a span of 6 bases. The germline V gene has CDR1 SEHNR and CDR2 FQNEAQ (reference sequence). The CDR3 DNA sequence: TGTGCCTTTTGGGAGCAGTTCTTC. This codes for CAFWEQFF.

V gene TRBV28 combines with J gene TRBJ1-5; D call uncertain. Germline lookup yields CDR1 MDHEN and CDR2 SYDVKM. The CDR3 length is 15 residues. Trimming pared 8 bases from V and 7 bases from J, leaving 21 bases between. The CDR3 region is CASGSPKGEGQPQHF. For the CDR3, the DNA is TGTGCCAGCGGGTCCCCCAAGGGAGAAGGGCAGCCCCAGCATTTT.

CDR3 amino acids: CAWSVLGLIGVAGHSGANVLTF. In DNA form, the CDR3 reads TGTGCCTGGAGTGTACTAGGACTAATTGGGGTAGCGGGTCACTCTGGGGCCAACGTCCTGACTTTC. The chain has TRBV30 and TRBJ2-6; 7 nucleotides agree with TRBD2. Germline V gene sequence: CDR1 GTSNPN, CDR2 SVGIG (reference sequence). This CDR3 has 22 amino acids. The trim removed 0 bases at V and 0 bases at J, leaving 20 bases unmatched.

The CDR3 nucleotides are TGTGCCACCAGCAGGATAGGACTAGCGGGGGGGTCCTACGAGCAGTACTTC. Translated, it gives CATSRIGLAGGSYEQYF. The chain is built from TRBV15 and TRBJ2-7, with 15 bases fitting TRBD2. The length of the CDR3 is 17 residues. From germline, CDR1 is LNHNV and CDR2 YYDKDF (reference sequence). The junction had 4 bases not matched to a gene; V was cut back by 3 bases and J by 1 base. The complete variable domain, with remaining parts taken from reference TRBV15 and TRBJ2-7, reads DAMVIQNPRYQVTQFGKPVTLSCSQTLNHNVMYWYQQKSSQAPKLLFHYYDKDFNNEADTPDNFQSRRPNTSFCFLDIRSPGLGDTAMYLCATSRIGLAGGSYEQYFGPGTRLTVT.

V gene TRBV14 combines with J gene TRBJ2-7; no definite D call. Germline CDR1 reads SGHDN; CDR2 reads FVKESK. Trimming pared 1 base from V and 3 bases from J, leaving 10 bases between. CDR3 length: 14 amino acids. CDR3 in amino acids: CASSQVGVYYEQYF. The DNA for the CDR3 is TGTGCCAGCAGCCAAGTGGGCGTTTACTACGAGCAGTACTTC.

The gene calls are TRBV28 and TRBJ2-7, with 13 bases that match TRBD2. V was clipped by 3 bases and J by 6 bases; unmatched bases: 8. The CDR3 has 16 amino acids. Germline-derived CDR1 and CDR2 are MDHEN and SYDVKM. CDR3 in DNA: TGTGCCAGCAGTTTGGCCCCGGGACTAGCGGGACCCGAGCAGTACTTC. Translation gives CASSLAPGLAGPEQYF.

The V and J genes are TRBV6-2 or TRBV6-3 and TRBJ2-2; no clear D. CDR1 and CDR2 from the germline V gene are MNHEY and SVGEGT. CDR3 size: 16 residues. Trimming removed 2 bases at V and 4 bases at J, with 14 bases between. The CDR3 loop reads CASSYAADRATGELFF. CDR3 sequence (DNA): TGTGCCAGCAGTTACGCGGCAGATAGGGCCACCGGGGAGCTGTTTTTT.

This chain links TRBV11-2 with TRBJ2-7; D might be TRBD1 (6 bases). The CDR3 totals 15 residues. Germline CDR1 reads SGHAT; CDR2 reads FQNNGV. V lost 6 bases and J 2 bases, leaving 17 bases between the germline ends. As DNA, the CDR3 is TGTGCCAGCAGACCACCAGGGGTGGTCCCCTACGAGCAGTACTTC. Its translation: CASRPPGVVPYEQYF. Supplemented by reference TRBV11-2 and TRBJ2-7, the full variable domain reads EAGVAQSPRYKIIEKRQSVAFWCNPISGHATLYWYQQILGQGPKLLIQFQNNGVVDDSQLPKDRFSAERLKGVDSTLKIQPAKLEDSAVYLCASRPPGVVPYEQYFGPGTRLTVT.

The count of this clone is one. The chain uses TRBV29-1 and TRBJ2-3, with a weak D call TRBD2 (5 bases). The V end lost 8 bases, the J end lost 3 bases, and 12 bases lay between the germline ends. Germline CDR1 reads SQVTM; CDR2 reads ANQGSEA. CDR3 length equals 12 residues. CDR3 DNA: TGCAGCCATGCGGGCCCTACAGATACGCAGTATTTT. Its translation: CSHAGPTDTQYF.